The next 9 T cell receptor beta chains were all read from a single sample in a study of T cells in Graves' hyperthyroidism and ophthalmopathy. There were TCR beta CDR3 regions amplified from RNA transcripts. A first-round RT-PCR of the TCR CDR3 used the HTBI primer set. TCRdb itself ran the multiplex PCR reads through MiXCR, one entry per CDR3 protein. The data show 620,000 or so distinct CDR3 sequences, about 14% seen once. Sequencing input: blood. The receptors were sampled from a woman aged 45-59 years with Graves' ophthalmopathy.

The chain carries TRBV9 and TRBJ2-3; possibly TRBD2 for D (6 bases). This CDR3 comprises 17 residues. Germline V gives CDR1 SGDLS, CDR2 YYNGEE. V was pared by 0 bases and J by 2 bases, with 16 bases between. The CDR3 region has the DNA TGTGCCAGCAGCGTAGTTTCCCGACTAGGAAACACAGATACGCAGTATTTT. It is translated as CASSVVSRLGNTDTQYF.

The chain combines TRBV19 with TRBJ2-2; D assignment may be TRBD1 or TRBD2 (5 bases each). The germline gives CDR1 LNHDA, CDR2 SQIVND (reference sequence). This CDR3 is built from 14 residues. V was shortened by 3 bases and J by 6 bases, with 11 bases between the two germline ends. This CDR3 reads CASSITRDAGELFF. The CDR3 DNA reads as TGTGCCAGTAGTATTACACGGGACGCCGGGGAGCTGTTTTTT.

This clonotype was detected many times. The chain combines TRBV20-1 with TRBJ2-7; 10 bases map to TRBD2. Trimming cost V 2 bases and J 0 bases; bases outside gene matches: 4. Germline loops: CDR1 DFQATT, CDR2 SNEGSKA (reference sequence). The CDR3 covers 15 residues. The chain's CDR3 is CSARSASGSSYEQYF. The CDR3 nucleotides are TGCAGTGCTAGAAGCGCTAGCGGGAGCTCCTACGAGCAGTACTTC.

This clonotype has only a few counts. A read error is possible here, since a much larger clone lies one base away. CDR3 in amino acids: CSALTSSETQYF. CDR3 DNA sequence: TGCAGTGCCTTGACTAGCTCTGAGACCCAGTACTTC. The chain employs TRBV20-1 and TRBJ2-5, with 7 positions matching TRBD2. Looked up from germline, CDR1 is DFQATT and CDR2 is SNEGSKA (reference sequence). Trimming cost V 6 bases and J 5 bases; bases outside gene matches: 6. CDR3 size: 12 residues.

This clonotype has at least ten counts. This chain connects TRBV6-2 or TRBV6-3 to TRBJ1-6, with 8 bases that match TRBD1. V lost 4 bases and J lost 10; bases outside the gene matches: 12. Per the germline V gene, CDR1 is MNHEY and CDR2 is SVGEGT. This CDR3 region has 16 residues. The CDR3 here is CASSSSRTGHISPLHF. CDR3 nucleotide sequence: TGTGCCAGCAGTTCCTCCCGGACAGGGCACATCTCACCCCTCCACTTT.

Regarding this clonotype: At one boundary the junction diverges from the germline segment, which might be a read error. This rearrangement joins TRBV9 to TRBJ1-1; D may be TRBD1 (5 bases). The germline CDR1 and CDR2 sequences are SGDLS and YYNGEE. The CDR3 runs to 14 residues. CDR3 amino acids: CASSVGNRFTEASF. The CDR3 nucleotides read TGTGCCAGCAGCGTAGGGAACAGGTTCACTGAAGCTTCCTTT.

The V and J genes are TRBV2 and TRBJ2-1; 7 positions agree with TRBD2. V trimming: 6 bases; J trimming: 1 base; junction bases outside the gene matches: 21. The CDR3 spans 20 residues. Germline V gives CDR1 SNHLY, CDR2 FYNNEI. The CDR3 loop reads CASRARLTGGSLLSYNEQFF. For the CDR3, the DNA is TGTGCCAGCAGGGCACGCTTGACTGGCGGGAGCCTTTTGTCCTACAATGAGCAGTTCTTC.

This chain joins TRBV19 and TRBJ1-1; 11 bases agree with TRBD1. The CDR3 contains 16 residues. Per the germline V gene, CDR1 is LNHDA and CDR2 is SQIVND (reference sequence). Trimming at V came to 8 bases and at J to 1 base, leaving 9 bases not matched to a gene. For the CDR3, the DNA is TGTGCCAGTTGGACAGGGGGCGCCTCTTGGAACACTGAAGCTTTCTTT. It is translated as CASWTGGASWNTEAFF.

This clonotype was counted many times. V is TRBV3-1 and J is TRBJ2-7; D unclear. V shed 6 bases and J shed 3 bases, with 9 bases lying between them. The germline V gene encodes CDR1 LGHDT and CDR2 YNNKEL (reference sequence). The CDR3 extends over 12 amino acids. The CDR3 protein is CASSLSHYEQYF. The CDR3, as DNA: TGTGCCAGCAGTCTCTCCCACTACGAGCAGTACTTC.